This section outlines one TCR beta chain sequence together with its context. This sample was included in a study of T cell changes during pregnancy in multiple sclerosis. TCRdb keeps only in-frame clones here, not all; method: immunoSEQ multiplex PCR. The data hold over 70,000 clones, with roughly 93% observed a single time. The CDR3 has 15 amino acids. The V and J ends lost 0 bases and 3 bases respectively, with 12 bases between them. Germline lookup yields CDR1 SGHKS and CDR2 YYEKEE (reference sequence). V gene TRBV5-5 combines with J gene TRBJ1-2, with D possibly being TRBD1 (6 bases). The source is a female donor with multiple sclerosis, enrolled in a pregnancy study. The specimen was peripheral blood, collected in the first trimester of pregnancy. CDR3 nucleotide sequence: TGTGCCAGCAGCTTGGTTCGGGGGGCCGACTATGGCTACACCTTC. This codes for CASSLVRGADYGYTF.